Each of the 9 T cell receptor beta chains below was sequenced from the same sample in a study of brain T cells in children with intractable seizures. This sample's time point: blood from clinic visit 5 months post-surgery; TSC patient then seizure free. The table came from immunoSEQ multiplex PCR; TCRdb's copy has only in-frame clones and leaves some out. Of 340,000 or so clones in the sample, roughly 92% were seen once. This sample comprised peripheral blood, obtained around 5 months after surgery. The receptors stem from a boy younger than two with tuberous sclerosis and intractable seizures.

The chain employs TRBV24-1 and TRBJ2-3; 11 nucleotides line up with TRBD2. Germline assignment: CDR1 KGHDR and CDR2 SFDVKD. The CDR3 is 17 amino acids. V lost 7 bases to trimming and J lost 0 bases; unmatched junction nucleotides: 8. CDR3 in DNA: TGTGCCACCAGCCCCCGTGGGACTAGCGGAAGCACAGATACGCAGTATTTT. Protein product: CATSPRGTSGSTDTQYF.

The chain joins TRBV2 to TRBJ2-7; 10 bases line up with TRBD2. CDR1 is SNHLY, CDR2 FYNNEI, per germline. The CDR3 runs to 18 residues. J was trimmed by 3 bases and V by 0 bases; bases with no gene match: 11. The CDR3 loop is CASSEALRGTSVLYEQYF. The CDR3 nucleotides are TGTGCCAGCAGTGAAGCGCTTCGAGGGACTAGCGTTCTCTACGAGCAGTACTTC. Variable domain in full (rest from reference TRBV2 and TRBJ2-7): EPEVTQTPSHQVTQMGQEVILRCVPISNHLYFYWYRQILGQKVEFLVSFYNNEISEKSEIFDDQFSVERPDGSNFTLKIRSTKLEDSAMYFCASSEALRGTSVLYEQYFGPGTRLTVT.

The CDR3 DNA follows: TGTGCCAGCAGCTTAGAACACAGCTCCTACGAGCAGTACTTC. It encodes CASSLEHSSYEQYF. The chain carries TRBV7-2 and TRBJ2-7; no definite D call. In germline, CDR1 is SGHTA, CDR2 FQGNSA. The ends were cut back, 1 base at V and 0 bases at J, with 7 bases in the middle. The CDR3 consists of 14 residues.

This chain joins TRBV7-2 and TRBJ2-1; a weak D match, TRBD2 (5 bases). The CDR3 totals 15 residues. Germline V lookup: CDR1 SGHTA, CDR2 FQGNSA. V lost 3 bases, J lost 8 bases, and 17 bases lay in between. CDR3 coding DNA: TGTGCCAGCAGCTTTTTTTGGAGCGGCGACGATGAGCAGTTCTTC. This gives the protein CASSFFWSGDDEQFF.

The genes are TRBV5-1 and TRBJ2-6, with D perhaps matching TRBD1 (6 bases). CDR1 SGHRS and CDR2 YFSETQ come from the germline V gene. The CDR3 has 19 amino acids. The ends were cut back, 1 base at V and 0 bases at J, with 17 bases in the middle. The CDR3 DNA sequence: TGCGCCAGCAGCTTGACCACAGGGTTCCAAGACTCTGGGGCCAACGTCCTGACTTTC. This encodes CASSLTTGFQDSGANVLTF.

This chain uses TRBV28 with TRBJ2-7; tentative D call: TRBD2 (6 bases). The CDR3 runs 12 residues. The V end lost 7 bases, the J end lost 0 bases, and 7 bases lay between the germline ends. CDR1 is MDHEN, CDR2 SYDVKM, per germline. CDR3 coding DNA: TGTGCCAGCAAGCGGGCCTCCTACGAGCAGTACTTC. The encoded protein is CASKRASYEQYF.

This chain links TRBV12-3 or TRBV12-4 with TRBJ1-2; D unclear. The CDR3 has 13 residues. The V gene lost 6 bases and the J gene lost 4 bases, with 12 bases spanning the gap. This chain's CDR3 is CASRRRLGYGYTF. As DNA, the CDR3 is TGTGCCAGCAGGAGACGTCTAGGCTATGGCTACACCTTC.

The chain carries TRBV6-1 and TRBJ1-4; D gene unclear. The V and J ends lost 2 bases and 12 bases respectively, with 10 bases between them. CDR1 MNHNS and CDR2 SASEGT come from the germline V gene. The CDR3 runs 12 residues. CDR3 nucleotide sequence: TGTGCCAGCAGTGAAAGTGGGCGAGAACTGTTTTTT. This translates into CASSESGRELFF.

V gene TRBV5-1 combines with J gene TRBJ2-5, with a weak D call TRBD1 (5 bases). The CDR3 loop spans 14 amino acids. V lost 3 bases and J 5 bases, leaving 14 bases between the germline ends. Germline loops: CDR1 SGHRS, CDR2 YFSETQ. CDR3 residues: CASSWGGSFETQYF. The CDR3 bases are TGCGCCAGCAGCTGGGGCGGTTCTTTCGAGACCCAGTACTTC. Supplemented by reference TRBV5-1 and TRBJ2-5, the full variable domain reads KAGVTQTPRYLIKTRGQQVTLSCSPISGHRSVSWYQQTPGQGLQFLFEYFSETQRNKGNFPGRFSGRQFSNSRSEMNVSTLELGDSALYLCASSWGGSFETQYFGPGTRLLVL.